These 17 T cell receptor beta chains share one sample of origin, sequenced in a study of T cells in localized non-small cell lung cancer. Repertoires were generated with immunoSEQ multiplex PCR, while TCRdb's copy carries only in-frame clones and drops some. The sample lists about 25,000 clones; around 88% were seen once. The sequenced sample was peripheral blood, obtained before any cancer treatment. Receptors originate from a male donor at least 60 years old with stage II squamous cell lung carcinoma.

The chain employs TRBV18 and TRBJ1-3; D gene ambiguous. The germline V gene encodes CDR1 KGHSH and CDR2 LQKENI. The ends were cut back, 1 base at V and 0 bases at J, with 10 bases in the middle. The CDR3 runs 16 residues. The DNA of the CDR3 is TGTGCCAGCTCACCACGGGAAAAGAGCTCTGGAAACACCATATATTTT. It codes for CASSPREKSSGNTIYF.

This sequence joins TRBV4-1 and TRBJ1-4; no reliable D call. The CDR3 loop spans 17 amino acids. Germline V gene data show CDR1 as MGHRA and CDR2 as YSYEKL. V lost 0 bases, J lost 3 bases, and 14 bases lay in between. The CDR3 DNA is TGCGCCAGCAGCCAAGATAGGGCGAGGGCTGCTAATGAAAAACTGTTTTTT. This encodes CASSQDRARAANEKLFF.

The J gene is TRBJ1-2, the V gene TRBV6-5; no reliable D call. V was pared by 10 bases and J by 0 bases, with 15 bases between. The CDR3 runs 14 residues. CDR1 is MNHEY, CDR2 SVGAGI, per germline. The CDR3 DNA is TGTGCCATCAGCCCCCGGGAAGCTAACTATGGCTACACCTTC. Translation: CAISPREANYGYTF.

By proportion, this clone is medium-sized. The genes are TRBV6-5 and TRBJ2-7, with D perhaps given as TRBD1 or TRBD2 (5 bases each). V dropped 7 bases and J dropped 3 bases, with 13 bases sitting between them. Germline CDR1 and CDR2: MNHEY and SVGAGI. The CDR3 consists of 13 residues. The CDR3 loop is CASTAPGRYEQYF. The CDR3 DNA follows: TGTGCCAGCACCGCCCCGGGGCGCTACGAGCAGTACTTC.

V usage is TRBV7-8 and J usage is TRBJ2-3; TRBD1 is a possible D gene (6 bases). CDR1 is SGHVS and CDR2 is FQNEAQ in the germline V gene. The CDR3 contains 14 residues. Trimming removed 7 bases from V and 6 bases from J, with 17 bases in between. The CDR3 sequence is CASTPTIGQDTQYF. CDR3 DNA sequence: TGTGCCAGCACCCCTACGATCGGACAGGATACGCAGTATTTT.

The chain recombines TRBV7-2 with TRBJ2-3, with TRBD1 matching 7 bases. With V trimmed by 5 bases and J by 4 bases, 12 bases remained unmatched. This CDR3 region has 16 residues. Germline CDR1 is SGHTA and CDR2 is FQGNSA. In DNA, the CDR3 is TGTGCCAGCAGCATCGCCCGGACAGGCAGGGCAGATACGCAGTATTTT. It yields the protein CASSIARTGRADTQYF. Combining the CDR3 with reference TRBV7-2 and TRBJ2-3 gives the whole variable domain GAGVSQSPSNKVTEKGKDVELRCDPISGHTALYWYRQSLGQGLEFLIYFQGNSAPDKSGLPSDRFSAERTGGSVSTLTIQRTQQEDSAVYLCASSIARTGRADTQYFGPGTRLTVL.

This clone showed up just once. The chain combines TRBV6-6 with TRBJ1-1; a possible D gene is TRBD1 (6 bases). This CDR3 comprises 15 residues. Germline CDR1 MNHNY, CDR2 SVGAGI (reference sequence). Trimming took 5 bases from V and 0 from J, leaving 13 bases between them. As DNA, the CDR3 is TGTGCCAGCAGTCCCGGACAGATTATGAACACTGAAGCTTTCTTT. Protein sequence: CASSPGQIMNTEAFF.

The rearrangement uses TRBV6-1 and TRBJ2-7; 9 bases agree with TRBD1. Germline loops: CDR1 MNHNS, CDR2 SASEGT. This CDR3 contains 15 residues. V lost 6 bases, J lost 1 base, and 7 bases stayed unmatched. CDR3 bases: TGTGCCAGCAGAGCCGGGACAGGGCCTTCCTACGAGCAGTACTTC. This sequence encodes CASRAGTGPSYEQYF.

The chain employs TRBV7-8 and TRBJ2-7; a possible D gene is TRBD2 (5 bases). The CDR3 covers 16 residues. V lost 1 base, J lost 0 bases, and 13 bases lay in between. The germline gives CDR1 SGHVS, CDR2 FQNEAQ. CDR3 loop: CASSLGVGVLSYEQYF. The CDR3, as DNA: TGTGCCAGCAGCTTAGGGGTCGGGGTCCTCTCCTACGAGCAGTACTTC. The full variable domain, rest sourced from reference TRBV7-8 and TRBJ2-7, is GAGVSQSPRYKVAKRGQDVALRCDPISGHVSLFWYQQALGQGPEFLTYFQNEAQLDKSGLPSDRFFAERPEGSVSTLKIQRTQQEDSAVYLCASSLGVGVLSYEQYFGPGTRLTVT.

The chain carries TRBV27 and TRBJ2-1, with 8 bases aligning to TRBD2. The germline V gene encodes CDR1 MNHEY and CDR2 SMNVEV (reference sequence). This CDR3 is 17 amino acids long. Germline trimming cut 8 bases from V and 8 bases from J; bases unmatched to any gene: 20. CDR3 in DNA: TGTGCCAGCTCCTCCCTGGAGAGCGGGGGCTCCTGGGATGAGCAGTTCTTC. Its translation: CASSSLESGGSWDEQFF.

The chain recombines TRBV19 with TRBJ2-3; TRBD2 matches 8 bases. Germline trimming cut 6 bases from V and 0 bases from J; bases unmatched to any gene: 5. CDR1 and CDR2 (germline): LNHDA, SQIVND (reference sequence). The CDR3 extends over 15 amino acids. Here the CDR3 reads CASRLLAASTDTQYF. Here the CDR3 DNA reads TGTGCCAGTAGGCTACTAGCGGCTAGCACAGATACGCAGTATTTT.

This chain uses TRBV27 with TRBJ2-4, with D possibly matching TRBD2 (5 bases). CDR1 is MNHEY and CDR2 is SMNVEV in the germline V gene (reference sequence). The CDR3 has 15 amino acids. Trimming removed 5 bases from V and 1 base from J, with 12 bases in between. The CDR3 here is CASSPLRGAKNIQYF. In nucleotides, the CDR3 is TGTGCCAGCAGTCCGCTCCGAGGGGCCAAAAACATTCAGTACTTC.

This chain uses TRBV19 with TRBJ1-5, with D hard to call. Looked up from germline, CDR1 is LNHDA and CDR2 is SQIVND (reference sequence). This CDR3 is 19 amino acids long. V was shortened by 0 bases and J by 3 bases, with 21 bases between the two germline ends. The CDR3 coding sequence is TGTGCCAGTAGTATAGATCTTAAGGCTGCTGGTCGTTCCAATCAGCCCCAGCATTTT. This codes for CASSIDLKAAGRSNQPQHF.

This chain uses TRBV6-6 with TRBJ1-1, with D perhaps matching TRBD1 (6 bases). Trimming cost V 6 bases and J 2 bases, with 13 bases left between them. The CDR3 length is 14 residues. CDR1 is MNHNY, CDR2 SVGAGI, per germline (reference sequence). The CDR3 DNA sequence: TGTGCCAGCAGAACACAACAGGGAAACACTGAAGCTTTCTTT. It is translated as CASRTQQGNTEAFF.

The rearrangement joins TRBV28 to TRBJ2-7, with 14 bases that match TRBD2. The CDR3 sequence is 16 residues long. Germline CDR1 MDHEN, CDR2 SYDVKM. The J segment lost 3 bases and the V segment lost 5 bases, leaving 6 bases of the junction unmatched. CDR3: CASSPGLAGGLYEQYF. As DNA, the CDR3 is TGTGCCAGCAGTCCCGGACTAGCGGGGGGTCTCTACGAGCAGTACTTC.

This rearrangement joins TRBV10-3 to TRBJ1-5, with TRBD1 as a possible D gene (5 bases). The V and J ends lost 3 bases and 7 bases respectively, with 10 bases between them. This CDR3 region has 13 residues. CDR1 and CDR2 (germline): ENHRY, SYGVKD. In DNA form, the CDR3 reads TGTGCCATCAGTGATGGGGGGTCCCAGCCCCAGCATTTT. It yields the protein CAISDGGSQPQHF.

V usage is TRBV25-1 and J usage is TRBJ1-1, with TRBD1 identical over 7 bases. Germline CDR1 reads MGHDK; CDR2 reads SYGVNS. This CDR3 is 13 amino acids long. Trimming removed 7 bases from V and 4 bases from J; junction bases left unmatched: 6. The CDR3 DNA reads TGTGCCAGCATTACAGCAGGGGGCACTGAAGCTTTCTTT. Amino acids: CASITAGGTEAFF.